This TCR beta chain was recorded in a study of blood T cell repertoires in COVID-19. About the study: Samples representing acute and convalescent COVID-19 were sourced from the United States, Italy and Spain. PBMCs, B-cell-depleted T cells, or T cells were the source of the cDNA or gDNA that made up the material.

The CDR3 totals 16 residues. V dropped 2 bases and J dropped 2 bases, with 14 bases sitting between them. CDR1 is ENHRY and CDR2 is SYGVKD in the germline V gene. Some clones are missing from TCRdb's copy, which holds only in-frame ones; the method was immunoSEQ multiplex PCR. The sample has some 18,000 clones, more than 70% seen once. This clone was detected only a few times. All enrollees were about 18 to 95 years old and from about 25 US areas. Cohort allocation depended upon clinical history that participants reported. Sample: PBMCs or T cells enriched from blood (not recorded which). This clonotype was sampled from a woman aged 25 to 45 who had recovered from COVID-19. V and J are TRBV10-3 and TRBJ2-3; possibly TRBD2 for D (6 bases). In DNA, the CDR3 is TGTGCCATCAGTGAGGGACCCGGCGGGACCACAGATACGCAGTATTTT. Amino acid sequence: CAISEGPGGTTDTQYF.